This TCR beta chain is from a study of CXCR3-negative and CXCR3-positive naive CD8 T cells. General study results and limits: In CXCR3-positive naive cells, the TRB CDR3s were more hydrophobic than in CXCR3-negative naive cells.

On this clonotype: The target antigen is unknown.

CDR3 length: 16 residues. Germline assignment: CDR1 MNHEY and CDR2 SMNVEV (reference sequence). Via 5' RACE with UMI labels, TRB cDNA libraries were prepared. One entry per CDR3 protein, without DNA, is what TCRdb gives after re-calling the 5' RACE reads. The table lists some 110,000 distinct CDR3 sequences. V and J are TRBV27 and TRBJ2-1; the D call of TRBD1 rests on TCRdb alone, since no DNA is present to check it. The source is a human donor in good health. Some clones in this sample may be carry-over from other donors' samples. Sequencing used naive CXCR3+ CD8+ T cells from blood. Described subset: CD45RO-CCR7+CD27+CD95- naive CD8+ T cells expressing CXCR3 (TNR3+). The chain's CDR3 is CASSPTLLQWGDEQFF.